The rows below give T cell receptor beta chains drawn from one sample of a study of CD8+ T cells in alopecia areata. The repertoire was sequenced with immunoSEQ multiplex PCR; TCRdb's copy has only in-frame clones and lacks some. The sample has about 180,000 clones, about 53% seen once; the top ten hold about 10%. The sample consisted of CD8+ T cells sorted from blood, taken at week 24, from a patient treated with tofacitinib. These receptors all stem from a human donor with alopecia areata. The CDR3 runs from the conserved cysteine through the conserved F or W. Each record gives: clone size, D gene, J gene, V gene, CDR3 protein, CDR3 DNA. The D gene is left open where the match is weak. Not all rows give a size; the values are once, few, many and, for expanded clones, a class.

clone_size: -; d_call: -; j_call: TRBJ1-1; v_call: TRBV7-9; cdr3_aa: CASSLNEAFF; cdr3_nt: TGTGCCAGCAGCTTAAATGAAGCTTTCTTT
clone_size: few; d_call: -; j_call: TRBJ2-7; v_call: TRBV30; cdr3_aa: CAWSVAYEQYF; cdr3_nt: TGTGCCTGGAGTGTTGCCTACGAGCAGTACTTC
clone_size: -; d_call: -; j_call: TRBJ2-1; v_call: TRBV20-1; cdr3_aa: CSARYNEQFF; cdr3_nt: TGCAGTGCCAGATACAATGAGCAGTTCTTC
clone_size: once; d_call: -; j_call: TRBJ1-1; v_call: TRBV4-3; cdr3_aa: CASKSQGTEAFF; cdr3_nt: TGCGCCAGCAAATCACAGGGCACTGAAGCTTTCTTT
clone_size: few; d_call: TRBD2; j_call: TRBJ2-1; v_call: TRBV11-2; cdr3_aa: CASSQEGVAGGPNEQFF; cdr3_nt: TGCGCCAGCAGCCAAGAAGGTGTAGCGGGGGGGCCAAATGAGCAGTTCTTC
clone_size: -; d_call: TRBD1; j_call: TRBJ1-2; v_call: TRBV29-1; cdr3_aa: CSVAGTGGLDGYTF; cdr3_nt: TGCAGCGTGGCCGGGACAGGGGGCTTAGACGGCTACACCTTC
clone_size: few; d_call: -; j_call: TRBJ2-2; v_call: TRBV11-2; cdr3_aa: CASSPESGELFF; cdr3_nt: TGTGCCAGCAGCCCCGAATCCGGGGAGCTGTTTTTT
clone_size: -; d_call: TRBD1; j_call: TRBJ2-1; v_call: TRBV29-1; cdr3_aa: CSVAGTGENNEQFF; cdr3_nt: TGCAGCGTCGCAGGGACAGGCGAAAACAATGAGCAGTTCTTC
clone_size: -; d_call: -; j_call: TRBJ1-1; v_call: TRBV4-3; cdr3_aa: CASSPSGGGRGSEAFF; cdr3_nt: TGCGCCAGCAGCCCCAGCGGGGGAGGGCGGGGGTCTGAAGCTTTCTTT
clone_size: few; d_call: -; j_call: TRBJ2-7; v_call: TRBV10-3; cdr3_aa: CAIKGKSSYEQYF; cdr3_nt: TGTGCCATCAAGGGGAAGAGCTCCTACGAGCAGTACTTC
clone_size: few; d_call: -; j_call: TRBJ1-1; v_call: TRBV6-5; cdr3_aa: CASFPGVNTEAFF; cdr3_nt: TGTGCCAGCTTCCCCGGCGTGAACACTGAAGCTTTCTTT
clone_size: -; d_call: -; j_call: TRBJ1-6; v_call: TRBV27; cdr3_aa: CASSLSSDSPLHF; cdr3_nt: TGTGCCAGCAGTTTATCAAGTGATTCACCCCTCCACTTT
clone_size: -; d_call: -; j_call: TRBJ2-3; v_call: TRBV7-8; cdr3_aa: CASSLVFRGESTDTQYF; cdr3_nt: TGTGCCAGCAGCTTAGTGTTTAGGGGGGAGAGCACAGATACGCAGTATTTT
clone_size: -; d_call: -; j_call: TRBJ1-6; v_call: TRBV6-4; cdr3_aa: CASSDGGSPLHF; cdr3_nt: TGTGCCAGCAGTGACGGTGGTTCACCCCTCCACTTT
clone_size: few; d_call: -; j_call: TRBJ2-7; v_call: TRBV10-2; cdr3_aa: CASRRGEYEQYF; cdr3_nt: TGCGCCAGCAGGAGGGGGGAGTACGAGCAGTACTTC
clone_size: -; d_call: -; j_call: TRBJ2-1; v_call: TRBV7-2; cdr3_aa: CASSLLSGPGNEQFF; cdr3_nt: TGTGCCAGCAGCTTACTGTCCGGGCCGGGAAATGAGCAGTTCTTC
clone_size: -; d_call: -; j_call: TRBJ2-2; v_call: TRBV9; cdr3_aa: CASSVRGNGELFF; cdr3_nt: TGTGCCAGCAGCGTGCGGGGAAACGGGGAGCTGTTTTTT
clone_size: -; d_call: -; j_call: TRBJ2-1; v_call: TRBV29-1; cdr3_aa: CSVEEGSSYNEQFF; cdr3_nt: TGCAGCGTTGAAGAGGGGAGCTCCTACAATGAGCAGTTCTTC
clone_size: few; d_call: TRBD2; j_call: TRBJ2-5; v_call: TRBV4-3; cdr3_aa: CASSQDRLAGGVETQYF; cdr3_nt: TGCGCCAGCAGCCAAGATCGGCTAGCGGGGGGGGTGGAGACCCAGTACTTC
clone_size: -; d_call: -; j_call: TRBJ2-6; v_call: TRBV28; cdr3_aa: CASSLQDSGANVLTF; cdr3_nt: TGTGCCAGCAGTTTACAGGACTCTGGGGCCAACGTCCTGACTTTC
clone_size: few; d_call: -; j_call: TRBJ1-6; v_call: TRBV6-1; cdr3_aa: CASSEQDGSPLHF; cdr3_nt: TGTGCCAGCAGTGAACAGGATGGCTCACCCCTCCACTTT
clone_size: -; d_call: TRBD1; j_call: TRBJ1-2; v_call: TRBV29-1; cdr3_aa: CSVEQGGEIYGYTF; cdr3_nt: TGCAGCGTTGAACAGGGGGGGGAGATCTATGGCTACACCTTC
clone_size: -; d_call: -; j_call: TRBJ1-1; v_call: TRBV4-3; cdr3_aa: CASSQDGRQVAEAFF; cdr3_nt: TGCGCCAGCAGCCAAGACGGACGGCAGGTAGCTGAAGCTTTCTTT
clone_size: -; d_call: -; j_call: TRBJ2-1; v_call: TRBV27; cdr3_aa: CASSLSGGSRNEQFF; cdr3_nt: TGTGCCAGCAGTTTATCGGGGGGAAGTCGGAATGAGCAGTTCTTC
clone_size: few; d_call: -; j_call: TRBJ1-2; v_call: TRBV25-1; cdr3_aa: CASSDGRQNGGYTF; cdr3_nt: TGTGCCAGCAGTGATGGAAGGCAGAATGGGGGCTACACCTTC
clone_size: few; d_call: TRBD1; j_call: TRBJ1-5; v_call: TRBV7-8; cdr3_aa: CASSLRDSGQPQHF; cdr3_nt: TGTGCCAGCAGCCTCCGGGACAGCGGGCAGCCCCAGCATTTT
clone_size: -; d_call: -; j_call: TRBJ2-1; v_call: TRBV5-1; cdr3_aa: CASSLDPGDGNEQFF; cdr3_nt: TGCGCCAGCAGCTTGGATCCAGGGGATGGCAATGAGCAGTTCTTC
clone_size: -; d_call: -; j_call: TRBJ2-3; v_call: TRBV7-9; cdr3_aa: CASRPTTDTQYF; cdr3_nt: TGTGCCAGCAGACCGACCACAGATACGCAGTATTTT
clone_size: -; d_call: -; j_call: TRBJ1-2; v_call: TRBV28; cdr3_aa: CASSPGAGPSYGYTF; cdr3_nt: TGTGCCAGCAGTCCAGGGGCTGGGCCCTCTTATGGCTACACCTTC
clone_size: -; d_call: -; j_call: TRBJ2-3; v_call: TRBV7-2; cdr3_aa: CASSLRSDTDTQYF; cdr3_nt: TGTGCCAGCAGCTTACGATCGGACACAGATACGCAGTATTTT
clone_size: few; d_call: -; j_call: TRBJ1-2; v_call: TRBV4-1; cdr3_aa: CASSQEFTVNSGYTF; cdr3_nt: TGCGCCAGCAGCCAAGAGTTCACAGTCAATAGCGGCTACACCTTC
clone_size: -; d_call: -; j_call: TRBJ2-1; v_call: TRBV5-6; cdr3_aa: CASSLLSSYNEQFF; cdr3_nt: TGTGCCAGCAGCCTTCTGAGCTCCTACAATGAGCAGTTCTTC
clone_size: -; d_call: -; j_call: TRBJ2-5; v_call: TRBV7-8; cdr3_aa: CASSTHRDKRQETQYF; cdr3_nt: TGTGCCAGCAGCACACACCGGGACAAAAGGCAAGAGACCCAGTACTTC
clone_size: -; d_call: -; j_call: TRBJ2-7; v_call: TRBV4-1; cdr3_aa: CASSQVLGDEQYF; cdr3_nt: TGCGCCAGCAGCCAGGTCCTCGGGGACGAGCAGTACTTC
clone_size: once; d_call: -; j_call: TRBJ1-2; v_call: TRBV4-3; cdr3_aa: CASSRFRAGGTYGYTF; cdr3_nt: TGCGCCAGCAGCCGATTCCGTGCCGGCGGGACCTATGGCTACACCTTC
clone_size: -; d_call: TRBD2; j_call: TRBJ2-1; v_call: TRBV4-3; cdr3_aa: CASSQGVGAGRYNEQFF; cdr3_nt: TGCGCCAGCAGCCAAGGGGTAGGAGCGGGGCGATACAATGAGCAGTTCTTC
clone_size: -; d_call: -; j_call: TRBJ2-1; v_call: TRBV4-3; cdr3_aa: CASSPTIGGNEQFF; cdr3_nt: TGCGCCAGCAGCCCCACAATAGGGGGCAATGAGCAGTTCTTC
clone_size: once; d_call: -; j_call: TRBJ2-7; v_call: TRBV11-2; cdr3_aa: CASSLDRSYEQYF; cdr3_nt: TGTGCCAGCAGCCTAGATCGGTCCTACGAGCAGTACTTC
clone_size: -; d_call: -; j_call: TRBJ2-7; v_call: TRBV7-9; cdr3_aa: CASSSPWKSSYEQYF; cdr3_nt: TGTGCCAGCAGCTCCCCGTGGAAGTCTTCATACGAGCAGTACTTC
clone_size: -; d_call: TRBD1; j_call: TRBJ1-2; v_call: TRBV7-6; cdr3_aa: CASGDRVSYTF; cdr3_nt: TGTGCCAGCGGGGACAGGGTTAGCTACACCTTC
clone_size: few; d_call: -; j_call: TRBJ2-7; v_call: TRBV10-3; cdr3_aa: CAIKPEGTVYEQYF; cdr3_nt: TGTGCCATCAAGCCTGAGGGGACGGTTTACGAGCAGTACTTC
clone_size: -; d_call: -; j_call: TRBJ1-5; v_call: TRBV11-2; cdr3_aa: CASSLSQSAQPQHF; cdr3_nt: TGTGCCAGCAGCTTATCCCAATCAGCCCAGCCCCAGCATTTT
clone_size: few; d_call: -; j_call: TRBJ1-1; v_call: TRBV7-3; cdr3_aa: CASSLGTATEAFF; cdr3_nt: TGTGCCAGCAGCTTGGGGACGGCGACTGAAGCTTTCTTT
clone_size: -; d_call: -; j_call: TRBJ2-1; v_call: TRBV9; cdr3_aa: CASSVYSGSYNEQFF; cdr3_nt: TGTGCCAGCAGCGTATACTCGGGTAGCTACAATGAGCAGTTCTTC
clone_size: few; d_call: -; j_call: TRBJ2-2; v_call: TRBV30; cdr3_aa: CAWIRSREELFF; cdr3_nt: TGTGCCTGGATACGTTCTAGGGAGGAGCTGTTTTTT
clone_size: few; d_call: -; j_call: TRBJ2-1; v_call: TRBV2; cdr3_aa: CAIPRAGAYNEQFF; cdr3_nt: TGTGCCATCCCGAGGGCAGGGGCCTACAATGAGCAGTTCTTC
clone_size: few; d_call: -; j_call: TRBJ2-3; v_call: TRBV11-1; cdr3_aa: CASSSAEDRTDTQYF; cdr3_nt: TGTGCCAGCAGTTCAGCCGAGGACCGCACAGATACGCAGTATTTT
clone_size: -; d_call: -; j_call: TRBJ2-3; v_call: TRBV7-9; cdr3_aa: CASSVRDGDTDTQYF; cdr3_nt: TGTGCCAGCAGCGTCCGGGACGGTGATACAGATACGCAGTATTTT
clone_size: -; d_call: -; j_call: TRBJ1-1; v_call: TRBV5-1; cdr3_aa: CASISGTAEAFF; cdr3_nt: TGCGCCAGCATTTCAGGGACCGCTGAAGCTTTCTTT
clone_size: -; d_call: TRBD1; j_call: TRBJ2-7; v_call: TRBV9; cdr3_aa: CASSVDGSGGYEQYF; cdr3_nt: TGTGCCAGCAGCGTAGATGGATCAGGGGGCTACGAGCAGTACTTC
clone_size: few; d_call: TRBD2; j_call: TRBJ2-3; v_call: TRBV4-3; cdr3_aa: CASSQEALAGYTDTQYF; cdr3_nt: TGCGCCAGCAGCCAAGAGGCACTAGCGGGGTACACAGATACGCAGTATTTT
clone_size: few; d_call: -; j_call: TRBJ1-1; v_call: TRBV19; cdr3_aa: CASNPIGRTNTEAFF; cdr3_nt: TGTGCCAGTAACCCAATCGGACGAACGAACACTGAAGCTTTCTTT
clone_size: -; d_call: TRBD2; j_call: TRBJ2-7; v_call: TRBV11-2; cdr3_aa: CASSRGTSGGSEQYF; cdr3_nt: TGTGCCAGCAGCCGGGGGACTAGCGGGGGGTCCGAGCAGTACTTC
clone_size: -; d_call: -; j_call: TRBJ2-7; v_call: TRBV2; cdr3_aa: CASSPNLNEQYF; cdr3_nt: TGTGCCAGCAGCCCCAACCTGAACGAGCAGTACTTC
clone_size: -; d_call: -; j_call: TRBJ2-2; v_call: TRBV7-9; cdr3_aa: CASSLVAENTGELFF; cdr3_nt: TGTGCCAGCAGCTTAGTAGCGGAGAACACCGGGGAGCTGTTTTTT
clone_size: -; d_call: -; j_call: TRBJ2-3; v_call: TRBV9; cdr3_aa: CASSPGPDTQYF; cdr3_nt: TGTGCCAGCAGTCCAGGGCCAGATACGCAGTATTTT
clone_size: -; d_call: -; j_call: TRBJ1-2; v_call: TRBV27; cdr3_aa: CASSPGRGGPYGYTF; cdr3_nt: TGTGCCAGCAGTCCCGGGCGGGGCGGACCCTATGGCTACACCTTC
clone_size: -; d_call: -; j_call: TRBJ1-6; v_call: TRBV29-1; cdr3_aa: CSVEYGDNSPLHF; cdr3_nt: TGCAGCGTTGAATACGGCGATAATTCACCCCTCCACTTT
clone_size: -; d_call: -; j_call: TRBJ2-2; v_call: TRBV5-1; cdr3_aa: CASSVIAGELFF; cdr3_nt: TGCGCCAGCAGCGTGATCGCCGGGGAGCTGTTTTTT
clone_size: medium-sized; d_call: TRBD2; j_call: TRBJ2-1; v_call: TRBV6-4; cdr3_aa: CASSGTSGGANEQFF; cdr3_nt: TGTGCCAGCAGTGGGACTAGCGGGGGGGCCAATGAGCAGTTCTTC